This T cell receptor (beta chain) was sequenced in a study of blood T cell repertoires in COVID-19. In its sample, this clone was seen once. The CDR3 has 15 residues. Per germline, CDR1 SGHTA and CDR2 FQGNSA. The junction had 9 bases not matched to a gene; V was cut back by 8 bases and J by 5 bases. Sequencing used immunoSEQ multiplex PCR; TCRdb keeps in-frame clones, though not all of them. The profile shows roughly 240,000 clones, around 82% of them singletons. This TCR was sampled from a woman in her sixties or seventies with acute or convalescent COVID-19. What was sequenced was peripheral blood. The chain has TRBV7-2 and TRBJ2-1; 10 nucleotides agree with TRBD1. The CDR3, as DNA: TGTGCCAGCGGACCGGGACAGGGGAGGGACAATGAGCAGTTCTTC. Translating it yields CASGPGQGRDNEQFF.